This TCR beta chain was sequenced during a study of T cell responses to AZD1222 COVID-19 vaccine. Study observations and caveats: An increase in Spike-specific TCR breadth and depth was observed after two AZD1222 doses.

Repertoires were generated with immunoSEQ multiplex PCR, while TCRdb's copy carries only in-frame clones and drops some. The sample has roughly 190,000 clones, approximately 92% seen once. With regard to this clone: Its specificity is not known. This sample also contains other DNA sequences that code for the same CDR3.

Per the germline V gene, CDR1 is SGHRS and CDR2 is YFSETQ. The length of the CDR3 is 13 residues. Trimming took off 0 bases at V and 4 bases at J, with 8 bases between the two ends. This material consisted of peripheral blood, taken on day 0 of AZD1222 vaccination. The receptor comes from an adult in good health. The J gene is TRBJ2-7, the V gene TRBV5-1; D gene ambiguous. The CDR3 is CASSLAGSYEQYF. As DNA, the CDR3 is TGCGCCAGCAGCTTGGCCGGGTCGTACGAGCAGTACTTC.